The 29 T cell receptor beta chains given below trace back to one sample, sequenced in a study of cytomegalovirus exposure and HLA in healthy donors. Researchers ran the PCR with 60 Vbeta and 13 Jbeta primers. Profiling relied on immunoSEQ multiplex PCR, and the TCRdb table lists in-frame clones only, not all of them. The repertoire consists of about 50,000 clones, with 65% to 80% occurring once and the leading ten covering about 9.1%. Source material: PBMCs. These receptors originate from a woman aged 45-65 years in good health and CMV-seronegative.

CDR3 in amino acids: CASSLQASGWETQYF. As DNA, the CDR3 is TGCGCCAGCAGCTTGCAGGCTAGCGGTTGGGAGACCCAGTACTTC. The rearrangement links TRBV5-1 to TRBJ2-5; 7 bases are a match to TRBD2. CDR3 length equals 15 residues. Germline V gene sequence: CDR1 SGHRS, CDR2 YFSETQ. V lost 1 base to trimming and J lost 5 bases; unmatched junction nucleotides: 8.

This clone has only a few counts. This chain joins TRBV5-1 and TRBJ1-6; D gene uncertain. This CDR3 contains 14 residues. The V end lost 4 bases, the J end lost 5 bases, and 10 bases lay between the germline ends. Germline CDR1 and CDR2: SGHRS and YFSETQ. As DNA, the CDR3 is TGCGCCAGCAGCCCAGGATGGGATAATTCACCCCTCCACTTT. It specifies CASSPGWDNSPLHF. The whole variable domain, remainder taken from reference TRBV5-1 and TRBJ1-6, is KAGVTQTPRYLIKTRGQQVTLSCSPISGHRSVSWYQQTPGQGLQFLFEYFSETQRNKGNFPGRFSGRQFSNSRSEMNVSTLELGDSALYLCASSPGWDNSPLHFGNGTRLTVT.

As DNA, the CDR3 is TGCGCCAGCAGCCAAGCGGTTCCAGGGAATGAAAAACTGTTTTTT. It specifies CASSQAVPGNEKLFF. The gene calls are TRBV4-3 and TRBJ1-4, with a tentative D call TRBD1 (5 bases). The V gene's germline CDR1 is LGHNA and CDR2 YSLEER. The ends were cut back, 1 base at V and 5 bases at J, with 11 bases in the middle. This CDR3 region has 15 residues.

The chain uses TRBV7-9 and TRBJ2-1; TRBD1 aligns across 8 bases. This CDR3 contains 15 residues. Germline lookup yields CDR1 SEHNR and CDR2 FQNEAQ (reference sequence). The ends lost 1 base at V and 2 bases at J; junction bases unmatched: 1. The CDR3 DNA follows: TGTGCCAGCAGCTTAGGGGACAGGACCTACAATGAGCAGTTCTTC. This translates into CASSLGDRTYNEQFF.

V gene TRBV4-3 combines with J gene TRBJ1-4, with 8 bases lining up with TRBD1. Germline trimming cut 4 bases from V and 7 bases from J; bases unmatched to any gene: 8. The CDR3 spans 15 residues. Germline V gives CDR1 LGHNA, CDR2 YSLEER. CDR3 sequence reads: CASSLQTGGGEKLFF. The CDR3 DNA reads as TGCGCCAGCAGCCTCCAAACAGGGGGTGGTGAAAAACTGTTTTTT.

This clone has just a few counts. The J gene is TRBJ2-3, the V gene TRBV11-3; 11 bases agree with TRBD2. Trimming cost V 5 bases and J 3 bases; bases outside gene matches: 1. Germline CDR1 is SGHNT and CDR2 is YENEEA. The CDR3 runs to 14 residues. CDR3 in DNA: TGTGCCAGCAGCGCTAGCGGGGGGACAGATACGCAGTATTTT. As protein: CASSASGGTDTQYF.

The chain joins TRBV2 to TRBJ1-6, with no clear D. In germline, CDR1 is SNHLY, CDR2 FYNNEI. The CDR3 length is 11 residues. V lost 6 bases to trimming and J lost 10 bases, with 7 bases between them. CDR3 region: CASRGASPLHF. CDR3 DNA: TGTGCCAGCAGGGGCGCCTCACCCCTCCACTTT.

The CDR3 bases are TGTGCCTGGAGTCGGGACAGAACGACCCAGCATTTT. Translating gives CAWSRDRTTQHF. The chain carries TRBV30 and TRBJ1-5; 7 bases match TRBD1. Germline V gene sequence: CDR1 GTSNPN, CDR2 SVGIG (reference sequence). The V gene end was trimmed by 2 bases and the J gene end by 11 bases; junction bases not matched to a gene: 6. This CDR3 region has 12 residues.

This clone was found a few times. The CDR3 reads CASSYPSGGVSYNEQFF. The DNA for the CDR3 is TGTGCCAGCAGCTACCCCAGCGGGGGAGTTTCCTACAATGAGCAGTTCTTC. The V and J genes are TRBV7-2 and TRBJ2-1; TRBD2 aligns across 8 bases. J lost 1 base, V lost 4 bases, and 9 bases had no gene match. The CDR3 sequence is 17 residues long. Germline lookup yields CDR1 SGHTA and CDR2 FQGNSA.

Regarding this clone: The CDR3 end shows no conserved phenylalanine or tryptophan, and so a read error is likely. The chain carries TRBV4-2 and TRBJ1-5, with 8 bases matching TRBD1. CDR1 LGHNA and CDR2 YNFKEQ come from the germline V gene. The ends lost 3 bases at V and 2 bases at J; junction bases unmatched: 3. The CDR3 has 15 amino acids. The CDR3 DNA reads as TGTGCCAGCAGCCAGCAGGACAGGGGCAATCAGCCCCAGCATGTT. It codes for CASSQQDRGNQPQHV.

The chain is built from TRBV30 and TRBJ1-2; D is perhaps TRBD1 (5 bases). Germline CDR1 and CDR2: GTSNPN and SVGIG (reference sequence). V dropped 1 base and J dropped 4 bases, with 13 bases sitting between them. The CDR3 spans 14 residues. The CDR3 nucleotides read TGTGCCTGGAGTGGTGGGGCAGCGTTCTATGGCTACACCTTC. Translating it yields CAWSGGAAFYGYTF.

The gene calls are TRBV7-8 and TRBJ1-4; TRBD1 aligns across 7 bases. Germline V gene lookup returns CDR1 SGHVS and CDR2 FQNEAQ. The CDR3 has 15 amino acids. With 5 bases clipped from V and 5 bases from J, the junction kept 8 bases outside the gene matches. The CDR3 sequence is CASSPEGRGNEKLFF. The CDR3, as DNA: TGTGCCAGCAGCCCCGAAGGCAGGGGGAATGAAAAACTGTTTTTT.

On this clone itself: A read error likely explains this, since a far larger clone differs by one base. The chain employs TRBV6-4 and TRBJ2-3, with D perhaps matching TRBD1 (6 bases). The CDR3 is made up of 15 amino acids. Germline CDR1 and CDR2: MRHNA and SNTAGT. V lost 0 bases and J 2 bases, leaving 9 bases between the germline ends. The DNA for the CDR3 is TGTGCCAGCAGTGACTCCGCAGGGGCCACAGATACGCAGTATTTT. It specifies CASSDSAGATDTQYF.

In regard to this clone: A junction boundary mismatches the germline segment, possibly from a read error. Distinct nucleotide sequences in the sample also encode this CDR3. The gene calls are TRBV28 and TRBJ1-6, with D possibly matching TRBD1 (6 bases). There are 14 residues in the CDR3. Germline V lookup: CDR1 MDHEN, CDR2 SYDVKM. For the CDR3, the DNA is TGTGCCAGCAGCCGGACAGACTATAATTCCCCCCTCCACTTT. This codes for CASSRTDYNSPLHF.

This clone was detected once. The chain joins TRBV28 to TRBJ2-5; a weak D match, TRBD1 (6 bases). The CDR3 covers 14 residues. Per germline, CDR1 MDHEN and CDR2 SYDVKM. The V end lost 8 bases, the J end lost 2 bases, and 15 bases lay between the germline ends. In nucleotides, the CDR3 is TGTGCCAGCTCACCTGAAGGGACACAAGAGACCCAGTACTTC. Amino acid sequence: CASSPEGTQETQYF. Using reference TRBV28 and TRBJ2-5 for the parts outside the CDR3, the full variable domain is DVKVTQSSRYLVKRTGEKVFLECVQDMDHENMFWYRQDPGLGLRLIYFSYDVKMKEKGDIPEGYSVSREKKERFSLILESASTNQTSMYLCASSPEGTQETQYFGPGTRLLVL.

The chain carries TRBV4-1 and TRBJ2-2; no clear D. The CDR3 has 14 amino acids. Trimming took 0 bases from V and 7 from J, leaving 9 bases between them. Germline V CDR1 and CDR2: MGHRA, YSYEKL. The DNA of the CDR3 is TGCGCCAGCAGCCAAGAGTATACGGGCGGGGAGCTGTTTTTT. This codes for CASSQEYTGGELFF.

This clone was counted a few times. This chain connects TRBV7-3 to TRBJ2-1; 11 bases are a match to TRBD1. J gave up 1 base and V 5 bases, and 7 bases lay outside the gene matches. CDR1 SGHTA and CDR2 FQGTGA come from the germline V gene. The CDR3 consists of 17 residues. The CDR3 region has the DNA TGTGCCAGCAGCCCCGGGACAGGGGGAATTTCCTACAATGAGCAGTTCTTC. This translates into CASSPGTGGISYNEQFF.

V and J are TRBV5-5 and TRBJ2-7; the D is unclear. Germline-derived CDR1 and CDR2 are SGHKS and YYEKEE (reference sequence). The CDR3 covers 12 residues. V lost 2 bases and J lost 3, with 6 bases in between. CDR3 amino acids: CASSFEVYEQYF. The CDR3 DNA reads as TGTGCCAGCAGCTTCGAGGTCTACGAGCAGTACTTC.

The rearrangement joins TRBV28 to TRBJ2-7; 12 nucleotides agree with TRBD1. With 3 bases clipped from V and 7 bases from J, the junction kept 10 bases outside the gene matches. CDR1 and CDR2 from the germline V gene are MDHEN and SYDVKM. This CDR3 has 16 residues. The CDR3 sequence: CASSFPGTGGSGEQYF. In DNA form, the CDR3 reads TGTGCCAGCAGTTTCCCCGGGACAGGGGGCTCGGGGGAGCAGTACTTC. The full variable domain, in which reference TRBV28 and TRBJ2-7 provide the parts outside the CDR3, is DVKVTQSSRYLVKRTGEKVFLECVQDMDHENMFWYRQDPGLGLRLIYFSYDVKMKEKGDIPEGYSVSREKKERFSLILESASTNQTSMYLCASSFPGTGGSGEQYFGPGTRLTVT.

The J gene is TRBJ2-1, the V gene TRBV18; no clear D gene. Per germline, CDR1 KGHSH and CDR2 LQKENI. V was trimmed by 1 base and J by 0 bases, leaving 7 bases between them. The CDR3 is 15 residues long. CDR3 DNA sequence: TGTGCCAGCTCACCACGGCAGGTCTCCTACAATGAGCAGTTCTTC. Its protein is CASSPRQVSYNEQFF.

The CDR3, as DNA: TGTGCCAGCAGGGATGGGGGCCTGAGCGACGAAAAACTGTTTTTT. It specifies CASRDGGLSDEKLFF. This sequence joins TRBV6-1 and TRBJ1-4; the D gene is possibly TRBD1 (6 bases). V was cut by 6 bases and J by 8 bases, with 19 bases left in between. Germline CDR1 MNHNS, CDR2 SASEGT. The CDR3 is 15 amino acids.

This clone appeared a few times. V usage is TRBV6-5 and J usage is TRBJ1-2; D not certain. The CDR3 has 15 residues. V was trimmed by 2 bases and J by 2 bases, leaving 12 bases between them. Germline CDR1 reads MNHEY; CDR2 reads SVGAGI. The CDR3 loop is CASSYDGSGNYGYTF. The DNA of the CDR3 is TGTGCCAGCAGTTACGATGGCAGCGGGAACTATGGCTACACCTTC.

Comment on this clone: It differs at one base from a far larger clone, so likely a read error. This chain uses TRBV6-4 with TRBJ2-3; perhaps TRBD2 as D (5 bases). This CDR3 is 15 amino acids long. Germline lookup yields CDR1 MRHNA and CDR2 SNTAGT. The ends were cut back, 0 bases at V and 2 bases at J, with 9 bases in the middle. As DNA, the CDR3 is TGTGCCAGCAGTGACTCCACAGCGGCCACAGATACGCAGTATTTT. Its protein product is CASSDSTAATDTQYF.

This clone was seen only a few times. This chain joins TRBV7-2 and TRBJ2-7, with 10 positions matching TRBD1. Germline CDR1 and CDR2: SGHTA and FQGNSA. This CDR3 is 14 amino acids long. V shed 5 bases, J shed 12 bases, and the junction held 13 bases outside the gene matches. CDR3 sequence reads: CASSPPGTGAARYF. CDR3 bases: TGTGCCAGCAGCCCCCCCGGGACAGGGGCCGCACGGTACTTC.

This sequence joins TRBV5-8 and TRBJ2-3; 9 nucleotides match TRBD1. Germline CDR1 SGHTS, CDR2 YDEGEE. V lost 0 bases to trimming and J lost 2 bases; unmatched junction nucleotides: 10. This CDR3 is built from 18 residues. The CDR3 DNA sequence: TGTGCCAGCAGCTTGGGGGACAGGGTGAGGGAGGCCACAGATACGCAGTATTTT. Translated, it gives CASSLGDRVREATDTQYF.

This clone has a handful of counts. Other DNA sequences in the same sample also yield this CDR3. The V call is TRBV23-1, the J call TRBJ2-1; the D is unclear. TRBV23-1 is an open reading frame, and its role is uncertain. V shed 0 bases and J shed 8 bases, with 11 bases lying between them. The CDR3 length is 14 residues. The CDR3 loop reads CASSQSPNEDEQFF. The CDR3 DNA follows: TGCGCCAGCAGTCAATCCCCTAACGAGGATGAGCAGTTCTTC.

The chain has TRBV19 and TRBJ2-7; D is possibly TRBD1 (5 bases). The CDR3 consists of 16 residues. The germline V gene has CDR1 LNHDA and CDR2 SQIVND (reference sequence). Trimming removed 1 base from V and 3 bases from J, with 16 bases in between. CDR3 DNA sequence: TGTGCCAGTAGTATAGGGCCGCAGGGTCTGTACTACGAGCAGTACTTC. It translates to CASSIGPQGLYYEQYF.

V and J are TRBV27 and TRBJ1-5, with a weak D call TRBD1 (5 bases). Looked up from germline, CDR1 is MNHEY and CDR2 is SMNVEV (reference sequence). CDR3 length equals 12 residues. Trimming left V 2 bases short and J 6 bases short, with 5 bases between. This CDR3 is CASSLRGQPQHF. CDR3 coding DNA: TGTGCCAGCAGTTTAAGGGGTCAGCCCCAGCATTTT.

The chain couples TRBV6-5 to TRBJ2-7; D perhaps matches TRBD2 (5 bases). This CDR3 is built from 13 residues. Trimming took 8 bases from V and 4 from J, leaving 15 bases between them. Per germline, CDR1 MNHEY and CDR2 SVGAGI. The DNA of the CDR3 is TGTGCCAGCCAGGAGGTGGTGGGTTACGAGCAGTACTTC. Translated, it gives CASQEVVGYEQYF.